The clone carrying this T cell receptor beta chain has just a few counts. The antigen is undetermined. This record belongs to a study of cytomegalovirus exposure and HLA in healthy donors. CDR1 is LNHNV, CDR2 YYDKDF, per germline (reference sequence). V gave up 1 base and J gave up 5 bases; unmatched junction bases: 9. The CDR3 spans 16 residues. Points from the study as a whole: Diagnosis of cytomegalovirus status made by the classifier reportedly showed high specificity and sensitivity.

PCR employed 60 Vbeta and 13 Jbeta primers. Using immunoSEQ multiplex PCR, the repertoire was profiled, and TCRdb retains in-frame clones only, with some absent. The table shows around 150,000 clones, with more than 70% occurring only once. The rearrangement uses TRBV15 and TRBJ2-3, with 7 bases identical to TRBD2. This receptor was obtained from a man aged 55 to 70 in good health and CMV-seronegative. Specimen: PBMCs. CDR3: CATSRAETSLGDTQYF. The CDR3 DNA reads TGTGCCACCAGCAGAGCCGAGACTAGCTTGGGAGATACGCAGTATTTT.